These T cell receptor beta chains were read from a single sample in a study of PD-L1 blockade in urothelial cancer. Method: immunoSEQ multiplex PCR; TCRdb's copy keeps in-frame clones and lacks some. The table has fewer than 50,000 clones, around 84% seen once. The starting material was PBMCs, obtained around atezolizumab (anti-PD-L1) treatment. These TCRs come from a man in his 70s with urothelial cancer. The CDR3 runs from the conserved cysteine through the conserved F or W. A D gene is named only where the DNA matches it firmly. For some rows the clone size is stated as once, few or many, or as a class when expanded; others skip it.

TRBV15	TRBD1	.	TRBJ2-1	CATSRRTGNNEQFF	TGTGCCACCAGCCGTAGGACAGGGAACAATGAGCAGTTCTTC
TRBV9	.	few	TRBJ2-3	CASSAGVPDTQYF	TGTGCCAGCAGCGCGGGGGTCCCAGATACGCAGTATTTT
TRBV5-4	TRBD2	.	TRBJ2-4	CASSLGTSGGKNIQYF	TGTGCCAGCAGCCTGGGGACTAGCGGGGGGAAAAACATTCAGTACTTC
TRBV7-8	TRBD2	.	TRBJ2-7	CASSLFGGAGYEQYF	TGTGCCAGCAGCCTCTTCGGGGGGGCCGGCTACGAGCAGTACTTC
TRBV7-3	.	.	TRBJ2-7	CASSLCCLFEVYAAYEQYF	TGTGCCAGCAGCTTATGTTGCTTGTTTGAGGTTTACGCTGCCTACGAGCAGTACTTC
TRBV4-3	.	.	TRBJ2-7	CASSQELGQPYEQYF	TGCGCCAGCAGCCAAGAACTAGGACAGCCCTACGAGCAGTACTTC
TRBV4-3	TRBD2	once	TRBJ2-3	CASSLRGAGSTDTQYF	TGCGCCAGCAGCCTGCGGGGGGCTGGGAGCACAGATACGCAGTATTTT
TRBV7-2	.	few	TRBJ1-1	CASSLVLEVLNTEAFF	TGTGCCAGCAGCTTAGTCTTGGAGGTCTTGAACACTGAAGCTTTCTTT
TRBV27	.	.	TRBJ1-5	CASSFAPGRGGEWNQPQHF	TGTGCCAGCAGTTTCGCCCCTGGTAGGGGGGGCGAGTGGAATCAGCCCCAGCATTTT
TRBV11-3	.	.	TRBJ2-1	CASSLGVGAGGEQFF	TGTGCCAGCTCCCTGGGAGTGGGCGCAGGTGGTGAGCAGTTCTTC
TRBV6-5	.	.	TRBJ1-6	CASSYSRGDSPLHF	TGTGCCAGCAGTTACTCTCGGGGAGATTCACCCCTCCACTTT
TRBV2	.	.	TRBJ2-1	CASRGRENYNEQFF	TGTGCCAGCAGAGGACGGGAAAACTACAATGAGCAGTTCTTC
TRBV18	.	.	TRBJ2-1	CASSPVGGDEQFF	TGTGCCAGCTCACCAGTCGGAGGGGATGAGCAGTTCTTC
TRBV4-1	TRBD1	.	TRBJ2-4	CASSQDRGQGAGNIQYF	TGCGCCAGCAGCCAAGATAGGGGACAGGGGGCGGGAAACATTCAGTACTTC
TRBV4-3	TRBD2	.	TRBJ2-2	CASSQEGKGLARSTGELFF	TGCGCCAGCAGCCAAGAAGGGAAAGGACTAGCGCGCAGTACCGGGGAGCTGTTTTTT
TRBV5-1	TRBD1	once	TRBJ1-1	CASSLVTGGPVTEAFF	TGCGCCAGCAGCTTGGTTACAGGGGGCCCGGTCACTGAAGCTTTCTTT
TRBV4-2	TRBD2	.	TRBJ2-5	CASSKTSGNQETQYF	TGTGCCAGCAGCAAGACTAGCGGGAACCAAGAGACCCAGTACTTC
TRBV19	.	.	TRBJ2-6	CASSPGDTGANVLTF	TGTGCCAGTAGTCCCGGGGATACTGGGGCCAACGTCCTGACTTTC
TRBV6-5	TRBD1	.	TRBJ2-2	CASRGPGQGSGELFF	TGTGCCAGCAGAGGACCGGGACAGGGATCCGGGGAGCTGTTTTTT
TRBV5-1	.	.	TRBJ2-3	CASSLSPGSGTDTQYF	TGCGCCAGCAGCTTGTCCCCAGGGTCAGGCACAGATACGCAGTATTTT
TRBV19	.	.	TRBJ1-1	CATWAGGGTEAFF	TGTGCTACCTGGGCCGGGGGAGGAACTGAAGCTTTCTTT
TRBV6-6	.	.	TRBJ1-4	CASTPRGGATNEKLFF	TGTGCCAGCACACCCCGCGGGGGGGCAACTAATGAAAAACTGTTTTTT
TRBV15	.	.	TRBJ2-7	CATSRGRSYEQYF	TGTGCCACCAGCAGGGGCAGAAGCTACGAGCAGTACTTC
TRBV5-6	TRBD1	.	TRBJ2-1	CASSPIRQGGFKQSEQFF	TGTGCCAGCAGCCCTATCCGACAGGGCGGTTTCAAACAAAGTGAGCAGTTCTTC
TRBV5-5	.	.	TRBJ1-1	CASSLRGGNMNTEAFF	TGTGCCAGCAGCTTGAGGGGGGGGAATATGAACACTGAAGCTTTCTTT
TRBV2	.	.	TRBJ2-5	CASSENSRVRETQYF	TGTGCCAGCAGTGAAAACTCCAGGGTGCGGGAGACCCAGTACTTC
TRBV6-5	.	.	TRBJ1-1	CASSYSRSTMNTEAFF	TGTGCCAGCAGTTACTCGAGGAGCACCATGAACACTGAAGCTTTCTTT
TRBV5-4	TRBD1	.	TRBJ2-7	CASSPRTGGGEQYF	TGTGCCAGCAGCCCAAGGACAGGGGGAGGCGAGCAGTACTTC